Listed below are T cell receptor beta chains from one sample, sequenced in a study of T cell responses to AZD1222 COVID-19 vaccine. Clones were sequenced by immunoSEQ multiplex PCR, and TCRdb holds only the in-frame ones, with some missing. The sample contains roughly 150,000 clones, 91% of which appear only once. The material sequenced was peripheral blood, taken 28 days after the second AZD1222 dose. These receptors were taken from an adult who received the AZD1222 COVID-19 vaccine. The CDR3 runs from the conserved cysteine through the conserved F or W. D genes are given only for firm matches. The size field is filled for only some rows; it gives once, few, many or a size class.

CASSPARTGTGYTF	TGTGCCAGCAGCCCCGCGCGGACAGGGACCGGCTACACCTTC	TRBJ1-2	TRBD1	.	TRBV9
CSVEGTSGTEAFF	TGCAGCGTTGAAGGTACGTCGGGCACTGAAGCTTTCTTT	TRBJ1-1	.	.	TRBV29-1
CASSIVGQGGTYEQYF	TGTGCCAGTAGTATAGTAGGCCAGGGGGGCACCTACGAGCAGTACTTC	TRBJ2-7	.	.	TRBV19
CSVASGANVLTF	TGCAGCGTGGCCTCTGGGGCCAACGTCCTGACTTTC	TRBJ2-6	.	.	TRBV29-1
CSVTEQGNTEAFF	TGCAGCGTTACAGAACAAGGGAACACTGAAGCTTTCTTT	TRBJ1-1	.	once	TRBV29-1
CAISESVEKLFF	TGTGCCATCAGTGAGTCGGTCGAAAAACTGTTTTTT	TRBJ1-4	.	.	TRBV10-3
CAISELAGGPGDTQYF	TGTGCCATCAGTGAATTAGCGGGGGGGCCGGGGGATACGCAGTATTTT	TRBJ2-3	TRBD2	.	TRBV10-3
CASAGRGWNQPQHF	TGTGCCAGCGCCGGACGAGGGTGGAATCAGCCCCAGCATTTT	TRBJ1-5	.	.	TRBV21-1
CATLPLAGGFNEQFF	TGTGCCACTCTCCCCCTAGCGGGGGGTTTCAATGAGCAGTTCTTC	TRBJ2-1	TRBD2	.	TRBV19
CASSQLPSGGALYYEQYF	TGTGCCAGCAGCCAATTGCCTAGCGGGGGGGCTTTGTATTACGAGCAGTACTTC	TRBJ2-7	TRBD2	.	TRBV3-1/TRBV3-2
CASSQWASHGYTF	TGTGCCAGCAGCCAGTGGGCATCCCATGGCTACACCTTC	TRBJ1-2	.	.	TRBV6-5
CAIREGGELFF	TGTGCCATCAGGGAGGGCGGGGAGCTGTTTTTT	TRBJ2-2	TRBD2	.	TRBV11-2
CASSVVGGSRELFF	TGTGCCAGCAGCGTAGTCGGGGGGTCCCGGGAGCTGTTTTTT	TRBJ2-2	TRBD2	once	TRBV9
CASSRPMAGKNTEAFF	TGTGCCAGCAGCCGACCTATGGCAGGGAAGAACACTGAAGCTTTCTTT	TRBJ1-1	.	.	TRBV3-1/TRBV3-2
CASSLEASGSRGTDTQYF	TGTGCCAGCAGCTTAGAGGCTAGCGGGAGTAGGGGCACAGATACGCAGTATTTT	TRBJ2-3	TRBD2	.	TRBV7-6